Following are 4 T cell receptor beta chains from one sample sequenced in a study of cytomegalovirus exposure and HLA in healthy donors. The PCR had 60 Vbeta and 13 Jbeta primers. The table came from immunoSEQ multiplex PCR; TCRdb's copy has only in-frame clones and leaves some out. The sample has more than 70,000 clones; approximately 63% are singletons. Sequences were obtained from PBMCs. The receptors originated from a woman aged 45-65 years in good health and CMV-seropositive.

Only a few counts were recorded for this clone. The chain is built from TRBV19 and TRBJ1-1, with TRBD1 as a possible D gene (5 bases). The CDR3 is 11 residues long. Germline values: CDR1 LNHDA, CDR2 SQIVND (reference sequence). The germline V and J ends were trimmed by 8 bases and 8 bases, with 12 bases remaining between them. This chain's CDR3 is CASSSRTEAFF. CDR3 sequence (DNA): TGTGCCAGTTCATCTAGGACAGAAGCTTTCTTT.

Many counts were recorded for this clone. One end of the junction does not line up with germline, which may come from a read error. The chain recombines TRBV2 with TRBJ2-7, with TRBD2 matching 7 bases. This CDR3 is built from 15 residues. CDR1 is SNHLY, CDR2 FYNNEI, per germline. CDR3 sequence: CASSDLAGVSHEQYF. The CDR3 nucleotides read TGTGCCAGCAGTGACCTGGCGGGAGTCTCCCACGAGCAGTACTTC.

J is TRBJ2-7 and V is TRBV5-4, with 7 bases that match TRBD2. The germline V gene encodes CDR1 SGHNT and CDR2 YYREEE (reference sequence). The V gene end was trimmed by 4 bases and the J gene end by 2 bases; junction bases not matched to a gene: 6. This CDR3 has 14 amino acids. CDR3 in DNA: TGTGCCAGCAGCCCCGGCGGGGGACCCTACGAGCAGTACTTC. Residues: CASSPGGGPYEQYF.

V is TRBV7-2 and J is TRBJ2-7; possible D gene TRBD2, 6 bases. Trimming left V 1 base short and J 3 bases short, with 13 bases between. Looked up from germline, CDR1 is SGHTA and CDR2 is FQGNSA. This CDR3 contains 15 residues. DNA for the CDR3: TGTGCCAGCAGCTTAGGTGAAGGACTATTCTACGAGCAGTACTTC. Protein product: CASSLGEGLFYEQYF.